Following are 12 T cell receptor beta chains from one sample sequenced in a study of PD-L1 blockade in urothelial cancer. Time point of the sample: peripheral blood 6 weeks after treatment start. TCRdb keeps only in-frame clones here, not all; method: immunoSEQ multiplex PCR. The sample consists of 45,000 to 50,000 clones, roughly 80% of them appearing once. Sample: PBMCs, taken around atezolizumab (anti-PD-L1) treatment. The receptor set was obtained from a man between 65 and 85 years old with urothelial cancer.

This clone occurred once. J is TRBJ2-2 and V is TRBV28; TRBD2 agrees at 11 bases. The junction had 11 bases not matched to a gene; V was cut back by 3 bases and J by 5 bases. CDR1 is MDHEN, CDR2 SYDVKM, per germline. The CDR3 is made up of 18 amino acids. CDR3 nucleotides: TGTGCCAGCAGTTTCTGGTCTAGCGGGAGGTATAGGACCGGGGAGCTGTTTTTT. Encoded protein: CASSFWSSGRYRTGELFF.

The V call is TRBV9, the J call TRBJ2-1; D gene unclear. The CDR3 is 14 residues long. V shed 4 bases and J shed 8 bases, with 16 bases lying between them. The germline gives CDR1 SGDLS, CDR2 YYNGEE. CDR3 loop: CASSPLLESHEQFF. CDR3 nucleotide sequence: TGTGCCAGCAGCCCCCTTCTCGAGTCCCATGAGCAGTTCTTC.

The chain employs TRBV28 and TRBJ1-2; 7 positions agree with TRBD1. Per the germline V gene, CDR1 is MDHEN and CDR2 is SYDVKM. Trimming removed 4 bases from V and 12 bases from J; junction bases left unmatched: 5. CDR3 length: 11 amino acids. This CDR3 is CASSSDRDHTF. The CDR3, as DNA: TGTGCCAGCAGTTCCGACAGGGACCACACCTTC.

This chain links TRBV4-1 with TRBJ2-2; 9 nucleotides line up with TRBD2. Germline lookup yields CDR1 MGHRA and CDR2 YSYEKL. V lost 1 base to trimming and J lost 1 base; unmatched junction nucleotides: 1. The CDR3 totals 16 residues. CDR3: CASSQALAGNTGELFF. In DNA form, the CDR3 reads TGCGCCAGCAGCCAAGCACTAGCGGGGAACACCGGGGAGCTGTTTTTT.

V usage is TRBV10-3 and J usage is TRBJ2-1, with D perhaps matching TRBD2 (5 bases). V lost 3 bases to trimming and J lost 6 bases, with 12 bases between them. This CDR3 is built from 14 residues. The germline V gene has CDR1 ENHRY and CDR2 SYGVKD. CDR3 residues: CAISDLAQANEQFF. CDR3 nucleotides: TGTGCCATCAGTGATCTAGCTCAGGCCAATGAGCAGTTCTTC.

The CDR3 nucleotides read TGTGCCAGCAGTTTAAGCCAGGGTCCCTCCTACGAGCAGTACTTC. Amino acid sequence: CASSLSQGPSYEQYF. V gene TRBV28 combines with J gene TRBJ2-7, with D maybe TRBD1 (5 bases). Per germline, CDR1 MDHEN and CDR2 SYDVKM. The CDR3 length is 15 residues. The V end lost 2 bases, the J end lost 0 bases, and 11 bases lay between the germline ends. The full variable domain, its missing parts supplied by reference TRBV28 and TRBJ2-7, is DVKVTQSSRYLVKRTGEKVFLECVQDMDHENMFWYRQDPGLGLRLIYFSYDVKMKEKGDIPEGYSVSREKKERFSLILESASTNQTSMYLCASSLSQGPSYEQYFGPGTRLTVT.

The chain carries TRBV5-1 and TRBJ1-6; maybe TRBD1 (6 bases). V was pared by 4 bases and J by 7 bases, with 9 bases between. The CDR3 sequence is 13 residues long. Germline CDR1 and CDR2: SGHRS and YFSETQ. The CDR3 region is CASSGDINSPLHF. The CDR3 DNA follows: TGCGCCAGCAGCGGGGACATCAATTCACCCCTCCACTTT.

V usage is TRBV6-1 and J usage is TRBJ2-7; 8 bases map to TRBD2. The germline gives CDR1 MNHNS, CDR2 SASEGT. The V and J ends lost 2 bases and 6 bases, in that order; junction bases with no gene match: 15. This CDR3 comprises 17 residues. The CDR3 spells CASSEQTSGLEGSEQYF. The CDR3 bases are TGTGCCAGCAGTGAACAGACCTCGGGACTAGAGGGATCCGAGCAGTACTTC.

This clone was seen a handful of times. The sample carries other DNA sequences with the same CDR3. This chain links TRBV5-1 with TRBJ2-7; TRBD1 aligns across 7 bases. Trimming took 5 bases from V and 2 from J; bases not matched to a gene: 4. The germline V gene encodes CDR1 SGHRS and CDR2 YFSETQ. The CDR3 extends over 13 amino acids. As DNA, the CDR3 is TGCGCCAGCAGTTTTGGGACAGCCTACGAGCAGTACTTC. It codes for CASSFGTAYEQYF.

V is TRBV27 and J is TRBJ1-1; tentatively, D is TRBD1 (6 bases). The CDR3 length is 14 residues. V was shortened by 8 bases and J by 1 base, with 14 bases between the two germline ends. The germline V gene has CDR1 MNHEY and CDR2 SMNVEV (reference sequence). CDR3 sequence: CASRGGITNTEAFF. The CDR3 region has the DNA TGTGCCAGCCGAGGGGGTATAACGAACACTGAAGCTTTCTTT.

This chain links TRBV6-6 with TRBJ2-1; D gene ambiguous. The CDR3 sequence is 12 residues long. With 6 bases removed from V and 5 bases from J, the gap between germline ends came to 8 bases. The germline gives CDR1 MNHNY, CDR2 SVGAGI (reference sequence). Here the CDR3 reads CASSPSDNEQFF. The CDR3 DNA reads TGTGCCAGCAGCCCTTCCGACAATGAGCAGTTCTTC.

The chain combines TRBV5-8 with TRBJ1-5; D unresolved. CDR1 is SGHTS, CDR2 YDEGEE, per germline. Trimming stripped 0 bases from V and 1 base from J, with 8 bases between. This CDR3 is built from 15 residues. The CDR3 sequence is CASSLDPLSNQPQHF. The DNA for the CDR3 is TGTGCCAGCAGCTTGGATCCGTTAAGCAATCAGCCCCAGCATTTT.